These 30 T cell receptor beta chains were all obtained from the same sample, sequenced in a study of T cell responses to AZD1222 COVID-19 vaccine (dated by TCRdb to 2020 to 2022). The library relied on the immunoSEQ multiplex PCR assay. TCRdb mirrors the immuneACCESS table, restricted to in-frame sequences. Some clones are absent from its copies; in checked studies, under half trace to an unresolved V gene, and the reason for the others is unknown. Recorded for this sample are 80,000 or so clones; 87% of them occurred a single time. The biggest ten clones account for 1.5% of the sample. The time point tag for this specimen amounts to: baseline before first vaccination. The specimen was peripheral blood, collected on day 0 of AZD1222 vaccination. Every receptor here comes from an adult in good health.

This sequence joins TRBV5-1 and TRBJ1-6, with 7 positions matching TRBD1. The germline V gene encodes CDR1 SGHRS and CDR2 YFSETQ. The length of the CDR3 is 16 residues. With V trimmed by 4 bases and J by 0 bases, 4 bases remained unmatched. Here the CDR3 DNA reads TGCGCCAGCAGCGGAGGGGACAGCTCCTATAATTCACCCCTCCACTTT. Translated, it gives CASSGGDSSYNSPLHF.

The chain combines TRBV6-5 with TRBJ1-3; weak D call: TRBD1 (6 bases). Trimming cost V 2 bases and J 0 bases, with 8 bases left between them. Germline values: CDR1 MNHEY, CDR2 SVGAGI. The CDR3 totals 15 residues. As DNA, the CDR3 is TGTGCCAGCAGTTACGGACAGAGCTCTGGAAACACCATATATTTT. Its translation: CASSYGQSSGNTIYF.

The chain joins TRBV4-3 to TRBJ1-1; D is uncertain. V lost 0 bases and J lost 0, with 8 bases in between. Looked up from germline, CDR1 is LGHNA and CDR2 is YSLEER. The CDR3 loop spans 15 amino acids. The CDR3 loop reads CASSQETGMNTEAFF. Here the CDR3 DNA reads TGCGCCAGCAGCCAAGAGACGGGGATGAACACTGAAGCTTTCTTT.

The chain links TRBV7-6 to TRBJ2-7; 15 nucleotides match TRBD2. The CDR3 covers 15 residues. Germline CDR1 reads SGHVS; CDR2 reads FNYEAQ. With V trimmed by 5 bases and J by 8 bases, 7 bases remained unmatched. The CDR3 region is CASSPRTSGRGQQYF. The CDR3, as DNA: TGTGCCAGCAGCCCCCGGACTAGCGGGAGGGGGCAGCAGTACTTC.

The J gene is TRBJ1-5, the V gene TRBV5-1; 7 nucleotides agree with TRBD1. The germline CDR1 and CDR2 sequences are SGHRS and YFSETQ. The CDR3 is 13 amino acids. After removal of 8 bases from V and 5 bases from J, the junction contained 7 bases not matched to a gene. CDR3 DNA sequence: TGCGCCAGTCGGGACAGATCCGATCAGCCCCAGCATTTT. Translation gives CASRDRSDQPQHF.

J is TRBJ2-7 and V is TRBV27; no reliable D call. The length of the CDR3 is 15 residues. V lost 2 bases and J lost 3, with 14 bases in between. The germline V gene has CDR1 MNHEY and CDR2 SMNVEV (reference sequence). The chain's CDR3 is CASSLGPYLIYEQYF. In nucleotides, the CDR3 is TGTGCCAGCAGTTTAGGGCCGTACCTTATCTACGAGCAGTACTTC.

This chain uses TRBV9 with TRBJ2-1; TRBD2 aligns across 12 bases. The germline gives CDR1 SGDLS, CDR2 YYNGEE. This CDR3 is 18 amino acids long. The V segment lost 0 bases and the J segment 1 base; nucleotides outside the gene matches: 5. CDR3 coding DNA: TGTGCCAGCAGCGTAGGGGGACTAGCGGGTCTTTCCTACAATGAGCAGTTCTTC. Protein: CASSVGGLAGLSYNEQFF.

The chain combines TRBV7-9 with TRBJ1-3, with 9 bases matching TRBD1. Germline trimming cut 5 bases from V and 0 bases from J; bases unmatched to any gene: 5. The germline CDR1 and CDR2 sequences are SEHNR and FQNEAQ (reference sequence). This CDR3 is 16 amino acids long. The CDR3 reads CASSVTGGLSGNTIYF. The CDR3 DNA follows: TGTGCCAGCAGCGTGACAGGGGGACTCTCTGGAAACACCATATATTTT.

The chain recombines TRBV5-4 with TRBJ1-2, with 9 bases identical to TRBD1. V dropped 2 bases and J dropped 3; count of bases not matched to a gene: 5. CDR1 and CDR2 from the germline V gene are SGHNT and YYREEE (reference sequence). The CDR3 extends over 15 amino acids. CDR3 loop: CASSFGQGSYYGYTF. The CDR3 region has the DNA TGTGCCAGCAGCTTTGGACAGGGGTCGTACTATGGCTACACCTTC.

The chain joins TRBV10-1 to TRBJ1-6; a weak D match, TRBD1 (6 bases). CDR3 length: 13 amino acids. Between the trimmed V and J ends, which lost 3 bases and 10 bases, there was a span of 10 bases. Per the germline V gene, CDR1 is WNHNN and CDR2 is SYGVQD (reference sequence). Here the CDR3 reads CASSDIGGSPLHF. DNA for the CDR3: TGCGCCAGCAGTGACATAGGGGGGTCACCCCTCCACTTT.

This chain joins TRBV10-3 and TRBJ2-7; tentative D call: TRBD2 (5 bases). Germline lookup yields CDR1 ENHRY and CDR2 SYGVKD. The CDR3 runs to 13 residues. The germline V and J ends were trimmed by 7 bases and 2 bases, with 12 bases remaining between them. CDR3 sequence: CAIMRAGTYEQYF. The CDR3 DNA reads as TGTGCCATCATGCGGGCTGGAACCTACGAGCAGTACTTC.

The chain is built from TRBV7-9 and TRBJ1-3; 11 nucleotides line up with TRBD1. This CDR3 comprises 15 residues. Germline CDR1 is SEHNR and CDR2 is FQNEAQ (reference sequence). Germline trimming cut 3 bases from V and 3 bases from J; bases unmatched to any gene: 1. CDR3 residues: CASSLGTGGGNTIYF. The DNA of the CDR3 is TGTGCCAGCAGCTTGGGGACAGGGGGTGGAAACACCATATATTTT.

The chain is built from TRBV11-2 and TRBJ2-3; 10 bases align to TRBD2. Unmatched junction bases numbered 8, after V lost 4 bases and J lost 4 bases. The CDR3 runs to 16 residues. Germline CDR1 SGHAT, CDR2 FQNNGV. The CDR3 here is CASSSPAGGVADTQYF. DNA of the CDR3: TGTGCCAGCAGCTCCCCAGCGGGAGGGGTCGCAGATACGCAGTATTTT.

The chain couples TRBV7-9 to TRBJ2-1; 7 nucleotides agree with TRBD1. V shed 5 bases, J shed 0 bases, and the junction held 16 bases outside the gene matches. The germline CDR1 and CDR2 sequences are SEHNR and FQNEAQ (reference sequence). The CDR3 totals 19 residues. The CDR3 sequence: CASSQRQGLAALSYNEQFF. The DNA for the CDR3 is TGTGCCAGCAGCCAGAGACAGGGTCTAGCAGCCCTCTCCTACAATGAGCAGTTCTTC.

J is TRBJ2-1 and V is TRBV7-6; 8 bases agree with TRBD2. The V gene end was trimmed by 0 bases and the J gene end by 3 bases; junction bases not matched to a gene: 10. Germline CDR1 is SGHVS and CDR2 is FNYEAQ. The CDR3 has 18 residues. This CDR3 reads CASSLAPPLAGHYNEQFF. The DNA for the CDR3 is TGTGCCAGCAGCTTAGCTCCACCCCTAGCGGGCCACTACAATGAGCAGTTCTTC.

The chain couples TRBV6-1 to TRBJ1-5, with no clear D. Germline CDR1 and CDR2: MNHNS and SASEGT. V lost 1 base to trimming and J lost 4 bases, with 11 bases between them. The CDR3 has 15 residues. CDR3 region: CASSEGVSRNQPQHF. The CDR3 nucleotides are TGTGCCAGCAGTGAAGGGGTTAGCCGTAATCAGCCCCAGCATTTT.

The chain combines TRBV7-3 with TRBJ2-1; no clear D. The V and J ends lost 2 bases and 9 bases respectively, with 5 bases between them. This CDR3 spans 11 amino acids. Germline V lookup: CDR1 SGHTA, CDR2 FQGTGA. CDR3: CASSLGSEQFF. The CDR3, as DNA: TGTGCCAGCAGCTTAGGTAGTGAGCAGTTCTTC.

V and J are TRBV10-1 and TRBJ2-2, with 7 bases matching TRBD1. The CDR3 covers 12 residues. Trimming took 10 bases from V and 5 from J; bases not matched to a gene: 4. Germline V gene data show CDR1 as WNHNN and CDR2 as SYGVQD (reference sequence). For the CDR3, the DNA is TGCGCCATCTTACAGGGGACCGGGGAGCTGTTTTTT. Amino acids: CAILQGTGELFF.

This chain joins TRBV10-3 and TRBJ2-5, with 10 bases fitting TRBD2. The V gene's germline CDR1 is ENHRY and CDR2 SYGVKD. The CDR3 has 15 residues. V lost 5 bases, J lost 4 bases, and 7 bases stayed unmatched. Written as DNA, the CDR3 is TGTGCCATCAGTCCTTTACTAGCGGGGACAGAGACCCAGTACTTC. Its translation: CAISPLLAGTETQYF.

Here the CDR3 reads CASSLWFLEAFF. Here the CDR3 DNA reads TGTGCCAGCAGTTTATGGTTTCTTGAAGCTTTCTTT. This sequence joins TRBV27 and TRBJ1-1; D gene ambiguous. Germline CDR1 MNHEY, CDR2 SMNVEV (reference sequence). Deletions cut 1 base from V and 7 bases from J, with 7 bases between. CDR3 length equals 12 residues.

The chain joins TRBV14 to TRBJ2-1; D is unclear. Trimming took 3 bases from V and 3 from J, leaving 15 bases between them. The CDR3 runs 16 residues. Germline CDR1 reads SGHDN; CDR2 reads FVKESK. This CDR3 is CASSQNKGRNYNEQFF. The DNA of the CDR3 is TGTGCCAGCAGCCAGAACAAGGGTCGCAACTACAATGAGCAGTTCTTC.

J is TRBJ1-1 and V is TRBV3-1 (or the pseudogene TRBV3-2); D is ambiguous. Trimming removed 0 bases at V and 0 bases at J, with 8 bases between. Germline V gene data show CDR1 as LGHDT and CDR2 as YNNKEL (reference sequence). The CDR3 has 15 amino acids. The CDR3 nucleotides are TGTGCCAGCAGCCAAGACAGGAGGATGAACACTGAAGCTTTCTTT. It yields the protein CASSQDRRMNTEAFF.

The chain has TRBV9 and TRBJ2-1; 8 bases fit TRBD2. This CDR3 region has 16 residues. With V trimmed by 4 bases and J by 4 bases, 10 bases remained unmatched. Germline CDR1 and CDR2: SGDLS and YYNGEE. The CDR3 reads CASSSLLAEDYNEQFF. For the CDR3, the DNA is TGTGCCAGCAGCTCTTTACTAGCGGAGGATTACAATGAGCAGTTCTTC.

This clone was observed a single time. The V call is TRBV5-1, the J call TRBJ2-1; D call uncertain. The CDR3 covers 13 residues. Germline V gene lookup returns CDR1 SGHRS and CDR2 YFSETQ. V was cut by 0 bases and J by 3 bases, with 4 bases left in between. DNA of the CDR3: TGCGCCAGCAGCTTGGCCAGCTACAATGAGCAGTTCTTC. It translates to CASSLASYNEQFF.

The chain is built from TRBV11-1 and TRBJ2-1; D gene ambiguous. The length of the CDR3 is 16 residues. V was clipped by 0 bases and J by 4 bases, with 13 bases between them. Germline CDR1 reads SGHAT; CDR2 reads FQDESV (reference sequence). This chain's CDR3 is CASSLALWERYNEQFF. CDR3 DNA: TGTGCCAGCAGCTTAGCTCTATGGGAAAGATACAATGAGCAGTTCTTC.

The CDR3 coding sequence is TGTGCCAGCAGCTTATATCGGGCGCCCCCCTACTCCTACGAGCAGTACTTC. Translating it yields CASSLYRAPPYSYEQYF. The rearrangement joins TRBV7-2 to TRBJ2-7; D gene ambiguous. V dropped 2 bases and J dropped 0 bases, with 17 bases sitting between them. Per germline, CDR1 SGHTA and CDR2 FQGNSA. This CDR3 contains 17 residues.

The rearrangement joins TRBV18 to TRBJ1-6; D might be TRBD1 (6 bases). The germline gives CDR1 KGHSH, CDR2 LQKENI. Trimming removed 3 bases from V and 7 bases from J, with 13 bases in between. CDR3 size: 15 residues. The CDR3 nucleotides read TGTGCCAGCTCACCCGTACAGGGAGTAAATTCACCCCTCCACTTT. It encodes CASSPVQGVNSPLHF. Based on the CDR3 plus reference TRBV18 and TRBJ1-6, the full variable domain is NAGVMQNPRHLVRRRGQEARLRCSPMKGHSHVYWYRQLPEEGLKFMVYLQKENIIDESGMPKERFSAEFPKEGPSILRIQQVVRGDSAAYFCASSPVQGVNSPLHFGNGTRLTVT.

V gene TRBV9 combines with J gene TRBJ2-7, with 10 bases aligning to TRBD2. J gave up 4 bases and V 0 bases, and 4 bases lay outside the gene matches. Germline CDR1 and CDR2: SGDLS and YYNGEE. The CDR3 covers 15 residues. CDR3 DNA: TGTGCCAGCAGCGTAGCTAGCGGGAGTCTATACGAGCAGTACTTC. Amino acids: CASSVASGSLYEQYF.

The rearrangement joins TRBV5-1 to TRBJ2-7; 7 positions match TRBD2. CDR1 is SGHRS, CDR2 YFSETQ, per germline. J lost 7 bases, V lost 3 bases, and 10 bases had no gene match. This CDR3 is built from 14 residues. CDR3 in amino acids: CASSYSSGEREQYF. DNA for the CDR3: TGCGCCAGCAGCTATTCTAGCGGCGAGCGGGAGCAGTACTTC.

This clone turned up a few times. In DNA, the CDR3 is TGTGCCAGCAGTTACTCGACTAGCGGGCCGTCTGGGGCCAACGTCCTGACTTTC. Translated, it gives CASSYSTSGPSGANVLTF. The V and J genes are TRBV6-2 or TRBV6-3 and TRBJ2-6; 10 nucleotides line up with TRBD2. J was trimmed by 1 base and V by 0 bases; bases with no gene match: 3. Germline V gene lookup returns CDR1 MNHEY and CDR2 SVGEGT. The CDR3 is 18 residues long.